A single sample is the source of the 24 T cell receptor beta chains below, sequenced in a study of T cell responses to AZD1222 COVID-19 vaccine. Some clones are missing from TCRdb's copy, which holds only in-frame ones; the method was immunoSEQ multiplex PCR. The sample lists roughly 70,000 clones; 85% were seen once. This sample comprised peripheral blood, obtained on day 0 of AZD1222 vaccination. The receptors stem from an adult in good health.

V is TRBV6-4 and J is TRBJ2-1, with 7 bases identical to TRBD2. The CDR3 contains 15 residues. V lost 3 bases to trimming and J lost 3 bases; unmatched junction nucleotides: 5. CDR1 and CDR2 from the germline V gene are MRHNA and SNTAGT. DNA of the CDR3: TGTGCCAGCAGTGAAGGGAGCGGGAACTACAATGAGCAGTTCTTC. It translates to CASSEGSGNYNEQFF.

CDR3 DNA: TGTGCCAGCAGCTTGGTAGGGACTTACTACAATGAGCAGTTCTTC. Its protein product is CASSLVGTYYNEQFF. This chain joins TRBV5-4 and TRBJ2-1, with D possibly matching TRBD2 (6 bases). Between the trimmed V and J ends, which lost 0 bases and 3 bases, there was a span of 10 bases. The CDR3 spans 15 residues. CDR1 and CDR2 (germline): SGHNT, YYREEE (reference sequence). The complete variable domain, with remaining parts taken from reference TRBV5-4 and TRBJ2-1, reads ETGVTQSPTHLIKTRGQQVTLRCSSQSGHNTVSWYQQALGQGPQFIFQYYREEENGRGNFPPRFSGLQFPNYSSELNVNALELDDSALYLCASSLVGTYYNEQFFGPGTRLTVL.

The chain links TRBV18 to TRBJ1-3; no reliable D call. CDR1 and CDR2 from the germline V gene are KGHSH and LQKENI. V was cut by 2 bases and J by 4 bases, with 9 bases left in between. This CDR3 has 14 amino acids. The CDR3 DNA follows: TGTGCCAGCTCACCATGGGTTAGAGGAAACACCATATATTTT. This sequence encodes CASSPWVRGNTIYF.

V usage is TRBV6-6 and J usage is TRBJ1-2, with TRBD1 as a possible D gene (5 bases). The CDR3 is 15 amino acids. Germline-derived CDR1 and CDR2 are MNHNY and SVGAGI (reference sequence). Trimming cost V 6 bases and J 0 bases, with 14 bases left between them. The CDR3 nucleotides are TGTGCCAGCAGCCCCGGGACCGCGCCTAACTATGGCTACACCTTC. It translates to CASSPGTAPNYGYTF.

CDR3 amino acids: CASSLARGGQAVSYEQYF. The CDR3 bases are TGTGCCAGCAGCTTAGCTAGGGGGGGACAGGCAGTCTCCTACGAGCAGTACTTC. The chain recombines TRBV7-9 with TRBJ2-7; possibly TRBD1 for D (8 bases). V lost 0 bases and J 0 bases, leaving 18 bases between the germline ends. The CDR3 extends over 18 amino acids. Looked up from germline, CDR1 is SEHNR and CDR2 is FQNEAQ (reference sequence).

The V gene is TRBV7-6, the J gene TRBJ1-3; D may be TRBD1 (6 bases). V was trimmed by 5 bases and J by 0 bases, leaving 11 bases between them. The CDR3 spans 15 residues. The germline gives CDR1 SGHVS, CDR2 FNYEAQ. Here the CDR3 DNA reads TGTGCCAGCAGCCGGGACATCAGCTCTGGAAACACCATATATTTT. The encoded protein is CASSRDISSGNTIYF.

This chain connects TRBV5-5 to TRBJ1-2; 7 nucleotides align to TRBD1. Germline assignment: CDR1 SGHKS and CDR2 YYEKEE (reference sequence). Germline trimming cut 3 bases from V and 7 bases from J; bases unmatched to any gene: 6. The CDR3 length is 13 residues. The CDR3 DNA sequence: TGTGCCAGCAGCTACACAGGGGAAGCTGGCTACACCTTC. This translates into CASSYTGEAGYTF.

The chain carries TRBV5-1 and TRBJ1-1, with no clear D. The V end was cut by 5 bases, the J end by 2 bases, with 10 bases between. Germline V gene data show CDR1 as SGHRS and CDR2 as YFSETQ. The length of the CDR3 is 13 residues. The CDR3 spells CASRVTSNTEAFF. The CDR3 DNA reads as TGCGCCAGCAGGGTTACATCTAACACTGAAGCTTTCTTT.

This sequence joins TRBV12-3 or TRBV12-4 and TRBJ1-6; D might be TRBD1 (5 bases). The V end lost 8 bases, the J end lost 13 bases, and 18 bases lay between the germline ends. The CDR3 length is 13 residues. For the CDR3, the DNA is TGTGCCAGCTGCTCCCTCAGGGACGAGCCCCTCCACTTT. Encoded protein: CASCSLRDEPLHF.

The CDR3 sequence: CASSQDLGQEDEQYF. In nucleotides, the CDR3 is TGCGCCAGCAGCCAGGACCTTGGACAGGAAGACGAGCAGTACTTC. The chain is built from TRBV4-1 and TRBJ2-7, with TRBD1 matching over 7 bases. The CDR3 runs to 15 residues. J gave up 5 bases and V 3 bases, and 10 bases lay outside the gene matches. Germline V gives CDR1 MGHRA, CDR2 YSYEKL.

This clone was counted between two and nine times. The chain uses TRBV12-3 or TRBV12-4 and TRBJ1-5; D is unresolved. The CDR3 spans 12 residues. Trimming took off 11 bases at V and 7 bases at J, with 15 bases between the two ends. CDR3 nucleotide sequence: TGTGCCCCTGGCCGGGGTGGACAGCCCCAGCATTTT. Its translation: CAPGRGGQPQHF.

The V call is TRBV7-9, the J call TRBJ2-5, with 11 positions matching TRBD2. CDR1 is SEHNR and CDR2 is FQNEAQ in the germline V gene (reference sequence). The CDR3 has 14 residues. J was trimmed by 8 bases and V by 6 bases; bases with no gene match: 8. The CDR3 protein is CASSSTSGEITQYF. DNA for the CDR3: TGTGCCAGCAGTTCGACTAGCGGGGAAATCACCCAGTACTTC. The variable domain in full, completed from reference TRBV7-9 and TRBJ2-5, reads DTGVSQNPRHKITKRGQNVTFRCDPISEHNRLYWYRQTLGQGPEFLTYFQNEAQLEKSRLLSDRFSAERPKGSFSTLEIQRTEQGDSAMYLCASSSTSGEITQYFGPGTRLLVL.

CDR3 amino acids: CASSFRGDSEAFF. CDR3 bases: TGTGCCAGCAGCTTCAGGGGAGATAGTGAAGCTTTCTTT. The chain carries TRBV7-9 and TRBJ1-1, with D tentatively TRBD1 (6 bases). V was clipped by 3 bases and J by 7 bases, with 12 bases between them. CDR1 and CDR2 from the germline V gene are SEHNR and FQNEAQ (reference sequence). The CDR3 loop spans 13 amino acids. Filled out from reference TRBV7-9 and TRBJ1-1, the complete variable domain reads DTGVSQNPRHKITKRGQNVTFRCDPISEHNRLYWYRQTLGQGPEFLTYFQNEAQLEKSRLLSDRFSAERPKGSFSTLEIQRTEQGDSAMYLCASSFRGDSEAFFGQGTRLTVV.

V usage is TRBV13 and J usage is TRBJ1-1; no clear D. This CDR3 has 11 residues. From germline, CDR1 is PRHDT and CDR2 FYEKMQ (reference sequence). V was shortened by 5 bases and J by 7 bases, with 8 bases between the two germline ends. CDR3 DNA sequence: TGTGCCAGCAGCCGACGCAGTGAAGCTTTCTTT. Translating it yields CASSRRSEAFF.

This chain connects TRBV9 to TRBJ2-5, with D uncertain. The CDR3 is 13 residues long. Looked up from germline, CDR1 is SGDLS and CDR2 is YYNGEE. Trimming removed 4 bases from V and 6 bases from J, with 13 bases in between. The CDR3 here is CASSSRYEQTQYF. CDR3 sequence (DNA): TGTGCCAGCAGCTCCCGCTATGAGCAGACCCAGTACTTC.

This chain connects TRBV5-4 to TRBJ2-5; D not certain. V lost 4 bases, J lost 5 bases, and 18 bases lay in between. Germline values: CDR1 SGHNT, CDR2 YYREEE (reference sequence). The CDR3 has 15 amino acids. CDR3 in DNA: TGTGCCAGCAGCCCCCCGCCTGGAGCGAAGGAGACCCAGTACTTC. It translates to CASSPPPGAKETQYF.

The chain links TRBV30 to TRBJ2-1; D remains ambiguous. Germline values: CDR1 GTSNPN, CDR2 SVGIG (reference sequence). The germline V and J ends were trimmed by 5 bases and 7 bases, with 9 bases remaining between them. This CDR3 has 11 amino acids. The CDR3 sequence is CAWGPRNEQFF. CDR3 DNA sequence: TGTGCCTGGGGCCCAAGGAATGAGCAGTTCTTC.

This chain joins TRBV6-5 and TRBJ1-1; D ambiguous. The germline V gene has CDR1 MNHEY and CDR2 SVGAGI. V was shortened by 2 bases and J by 7 bases, with 2 bases between the two germline ends. The CDR3 extends over 10 amino acids. In nucleotides, the CDR3 is TGTGCCAGCAGTTACAATGAAGCTTTCTTT. Amino acid sequence: CASSYNEAFF.

J is TRBJ1-6 and V is TRBV5-6, with 7 bases matching TRBD1. Trimming removed 3 bases from V and 10 bases from J; junction bases left unmatched: 4. Looked up from germline, CDR1 is SGHDT and CDR2 is YYEEEE. The CDR3 has 13 amino acids. The CDR3 is CASSWDSKSPLHF. In nucleotides, the CDR3 is TGTGCCAGCAGCTGGGACAGCAAGTCACCCCTCCACTTT.

The chain has TRBV11-2 and TRBJ2-2, with unresolved D. Trimming took 5 bases from V and 0 from J, leaving 10 bases between them. There are 15 residues in the CDR3. Germline V gene lookup returns CDR1 SGHAT and CDR2 FQNNGV. The CDR3, as DNA: TGTGCCAGCAGCCCACGACCCCCGAACACCGGGGAGCTGTTTTTT. Protein product: CASSPRPPNTGELFF. The entire variable domain, with the rest obtained from reference TRBV11-2 and TRBJ2-2, is as follows: EAGVAQSPRYKIIEKRQSVAFWCNPISGHATLYWYQQILGQGPKLLIQFQNNGVVDDSQLPKDRFSAERLKGVDSTLKIQPAKLEDSAVYLCASSPRPPNTGELFFGEGSRLTVL.

This clone was detected a few times. This chain uses TRBV6-5 with TRBJ2-1; 10 bases are a match to TRBD1. The V and J ends lost 6 bases and 4 bases, in that order; junction bases with no gene match: 6. The germline V gene has CDR1 MNHEY and CDR2 SVGAGI. This CDR3 is 15 amino acids long. The CDR3 nucleotides are TGTGCCAGCAGGCCTCGACAGGGGGCTTACAATGAGCAGTTCTTC. Translation gives CASRPRQGAYNEQFF.

There are a few counts of this clone. J is TRBJ2-5 and V is TRBV7-9; 10 bases match TRBD2. CDR3 size: 15 residues. After removal of 4 bases from V and 6 bases from J, the junction contained 8 bases not matched to a gene. The germline gives CDR1 SEHNR, CDR2 FQNEAQ (reference sequence). CDR3 loop: CASSWLAGVPKTQYF. The CDR3 region has the DNA TGTGCCAGCAGCTGGCTAGCGGGAGTCCCCAAGACCCAGTACTTC.

This CDR3 reads CASSLMGSGELFF. The CDR3 coding sequence is TGTGCCAGCAGCTTAATGGGGAGCGGGGAGCTGTTTTTT. The chain is built from TRBV7-2 and TRBJ2-2; tentative D call: TRBD2 (5 bases). V was shortened by 2 bases and J by 7 bases, with 8 bases between the two germline ends. This CDR3 comprises 13 residues. Looked up from germline, CDR1 is SGHTA and CDR2 is FQGNSA.

This sequence joins TRBV27 and TRBJ2-1; D remains ambiguous. Between the trimmed V and J ends, which lost 7 bases and 4 bases, there was a span of 11 bases. The CDR3 totals 13 residues. The germline gives CDR1 MNHEY, CDR2 SMNVEV (reference sequence). The CDR3 bases are TGTGCCAGCACCCCTGGGCAGTACAATGAGCAGTTCTTC. Its protein is CASTPGQYNEQFF.